Below are 25 T cell receptor beta chains sequenced from a single sample in a study of T cell repertoires in cytomegalovirus infection. TCRdb fed the reads into MiXCR, producing one record per CDR3 protein. The sample shows roughly 630,000 distinct CDR3 sequences, roughly 26% of them seen only once. Sequencing was performed on CD8+ T cells from PBMCs. These receptor sequences come from a human donor in good health (CMV status not recorded). Some clones in this sample may be carry-over from other donors' samples.

This clonotype was seen more than once but under ten times. The chain recombines TRBV6-2 or TRBV6-3 with TRBJ1-5; D is unclear. Trimming stripped 3 bases from V and 7 bases from J, with 13 bases between. Germline-derived CDR1 and CDR2 are MNHEY and SVGEGT. The CDR3 length is 14 residues. The CDR3 DNA sequence: TGTGCCAGCAGTTATCAAGGACCTTGGCAGCCCCAGCATTTT. Translation gives CASSYQGPWQPQHF.

This clonotype was counted at least ten times. The chain employs TRBV28 and TRBJ1-5; D unclear. The CDR3 totals 13 residues. Germline V gene lookup returns CDR1 MDHEN and CDR2 SYDVKM. V was cut by 8 bases and J by 0 bases, with 8 bases left in between. This CDR3 is CASGVYSNQPQHF. CDR3 in DNA: TGTGCCAGCGGGGTATATAGCAATCAGCCCCAGCATTTT.

This clonotype was picked up a small number of times. This chain joins TRBV27 and TRBJ2-1; the match to TRBD2 covers 13 bases. This CDR3 is built from 16 residues. Germline CDR1 reads MNHEY; CDR2 reads SMNVEV (reference sequence). V lost 5 bases and J lost 10; bases outside the gene matches: 11. CDR3 DNA: TGTGCCAGCAGTGCCCGACTAGCGGGGGGTGGAGAAGAGCAGTTCTTC. It codes for CASSARLAGGGEEQFF.

The table lists this clonotype with a few counts. This chain links TRBV2 with TRBJ1-1; D gene ambiguous. This CDR3 is built from 12 residues. CDR1 and CDR2 from the germline V gene are SNHLY and FYNNEI. Trimming shortened V by 8 bases and J by 1 base, and 8 bases separated the two germline ends. Here the CDR3 DNA reads TGTGCCAGCTTCGACCGGAACACTGAAGCTTTCTTT. It encodes CASFDRNTEAFF.

This chain uses TRBV14 with TRBJ2-3, with a tentative D call TRBD2 (6 bases). The ends were cut back, 3 bases at V and 0 bases at J, with 10 bases in the middle. There are 15 residues in the CDR3. Per the germline V gene, CDR1 is SGHDN and CDR2 is FVKESK. CDR3 amino acids: CASSHRDFSTDTQYF. CDR3 DNA: TGTGCCAGCAGCCACAGGGACTTTAGCACAGATACGCAGTATTTT.

To note about this clonotype: The junction and the germline gene differ at one end; a read error may be behind it. This sequence joins TRBV7-9 and TRBJ2-2, with D possibly being TRBD1 or TRBD2 (5 bases each). CDR3 size: 15 residues. CDR1 and CDR2 from the germline V gene are SEHNR and FQNEAQ (reference sequence). CDR3 region: CASTSIGTGLGELFF. The DNA of the CDR3 is TGTGCTAGCACCAGCATCGGGACGGGCCTCGGGGAGCTGTTTTTT.

This clonotype was observed a handful of times. The CDR3 reads CAISERQGEDSPLHF. The DNA for the CDR3 is TGTGCCATCAGTGAGCGACAGGGGGAGGATTCACCCCTCCACTTT. The gene calls are TRBV10-3 and TRBJ1-6; TRBD1 matches at 9 bases. The V segment lost 2 bases and the J segment 8 bases; nucleotides outside the gene matches: 4. CDR3 size: 15 residues. CDR1 ENHRY and CDR2 SYGVKD come from the germline V gene.

This clonotype was seen many times. The chain recombines TRBV6-1 with TRBJ2-1, with a weak D call TRBD1 (5 bases). The length of the CDR3 is 16 residues. Germline CDR1 is MNHNS and CDR2 is SASEGT. Trimming stripped 1 base from V and 3 bases from J, with 13 bases between. CDR3 sequence reads: CASSEVETENYNEQFF. The CDR3 nucleotides read TGTGCCAGCAGTGAAGTCGAGACAGAGAACTACAATGAGCAGTTCTTC.

This clonotype was found a few times. The J gene is TRBJ1-4, the V gene TRBV6-6; D not certain. From germline, CDR1 is MNHNY and CDR2 SVGAGI (reference sequence). This CDR3 is built from 17 residues. Trimming removed 4 bases at V and 2 bases at J, with 17 bases between. CDR3 nucleotides: TGTGCCAGCAGTTCTCGGGTTTGGGGAGGGACTAATGAAAAACTGTTTTTT. Translating it yields CASSSRVWGGTNEKLFF.

The J gene is TRBJ2-1, the V gene TRBV4-1, with TRBD1 matching 8 bases. With V trimmed by 0 bases and J by 2 bases, 3 bases remained unmatched. Germline loops: CDR1 MGHRA, CDR2 YSYEKL. The CDR3 consists of 16 residues. CDR3 nucleotide sequence: TGCGCCAGCAGCCAAGATGACAGGGGAGCCTACAATGAGCAGTTCTTC. Translated: CASSQDDRGAYNEQFF.

This clonotype was counted between two and nine times. V is TRBV4-2 and J is TRBJ2-7; 9 positions match TRBD1. The CDR3 consists of 16 residues. V shed 3 bases, J shed 2 bases, and the junction held 8 bases outside the gene matches. Germline V CDR1 and CDR2: LGHNA, YNFKEQ. This chain's CDR3 is CASSHLAGTGPYEQYF. DNA of the CDR3: TGTGCCAGCAGCCACCTCGCCGGGACAGGGCCCTACGAGCAGTACTTC.

This clonotype was seen many times. The chain uses TRBV7-8 and TRBJ1-3; the D is unclear. This CDR3 is 14 amino acids long. The V end was cut by 1 base, the J end by 5 bases, with 9 bases between. CDR1 is SGHVS and CDR2 is FQNEAQ in the germline V gene. The CDR3 DNA reads TGTGCCAGCAGCTTAGTGGGTAGTAGAAACACCATATATTTT. Translation gives CASSLVGSRNTIYF.

This clonotype was picked up many times. The chain has TRBV12-3 or TRBV12-4 and TRBJ1-1, with 7 bases fitting TRBD1. Trimming cost V 2 bases and J 7 bases; bases outside gene matches: 4. This CDR3 contains 13 residues. Written as DNA, the CDR3 is TGTGCCAGCAGTTTAAGACAGGGAGATGAAGCTTTCTTT. Amino acids: CASSLRQGDEAFF.

This clonotype was seen a few times. J is TRBJ2-1 and V is TRBV28; possible D gene TRBD1, 5 bases. V lost 6 bases and J lost 8, with 11 bases in between. The CDR3 is 12 residues long. Germline loops: CDR1 MDHEN, CDR2 SYDVKM. The CDR3: CASRFIGDEQFF. For the CDR3, the DNA is TGTGCCAGCAGGTTTATAGGGGATGAGCAGTTCTTC.

This clonotype was recorded many times. The V gene is TRBV27, the J gene TRBJ2-3; 7 bases match TRBD2. Per the germline V gene, CDR1 is MNHEY and CDR2 is SMNVEV (reference sequence). CDR3 length: 12 residues. Trimming removed 11 bases from V and 6 bases from J; junction bases left unmatched: 8. The CDR3 loop is CAVSGAGDTQYF. The DNA of the CDR3 is TGTGCCGTAAGCGGGGCCGGGGATACGCAGTATTTT.

The CDR3 nucleotides read TGTGCCATCAGTGAGACAATTCCCGGGTTCGGCTACAATGAGCAGTTCTTC. Its protein is CAISETIPGFGYNEQFF. The gene calls are TRBV10-3 and TRBJ2-1; no definite D call. Per germline, CDR1 ENHRY and CDR2 SYGVKD. Trimming removed 2 bases from V and 3 bases from J, with 17 bases in between. The CDR3 covers 17 residues.

The chain recombines TRBV4-2 with TRBJ2-7; TRBD1 matches at 8 bases. Germline CDR1 LGHNA, CDR2 YNFKEQ. The V segment lost 0 bases and the J segment 3 bases; nucleotides outside the gene matches: 7. The CDR3 loop spans 16 amino acids. CDR3 nucleotide sequence: TGTGCCAGCAGCCAAGACATCGGGACAGGTGGCTACGAGCAGTACTTC. Translating gives CASSQDIGTGGYEQYF.

The chain has TRBV20-1 and TRBJ2-7, with 9 bases matching TRBD1. Germline trimming cut 6 bases from V and 5 bases from J; bases unmatched to any gene: 11. The CDR3 contains 14 residues. From germline, CDR1 is DFQATT and CDR2 SNEGSKA (reference sequence). The chain's CDR3 is CSAISGTGFNEQYF. Here the CDR3 DNA reads TGCAGTGCCATCTCCGGGACAGGGTTCAACGAGCAGTACTTC.

This clonotype was recorded a few times. V and J are TRBV7-2 and TRBJ2-3, with unresolved D. Germline loops: CDR1 SGHTA, CDR2 FQGNSA. CDR3 length equals 15 residues. The germline V and J ends were trimmed by 7 bases and 4 bases, with 18 bases remaining between them. CDR3 in DNA: TGTGCCAGCACCCCGCCGCTTGCCGTTGCAGATACGCAGTATTTT. This codes for CASTPPLAVADTQYF.

The table lists this clonotype with a count of one. The rearrangement uses TRBV14 and TRBJ1-1; no definite D call. Trimming left V 1 base short and J 3 bases short, with 3 bases between. Germline lookup yields CDR1 SGHDN and CDR2 FVKESK. The length of the CDR3 is 12 residues. CDR3 amino acids: CASSQVHTEAFF. CDR3 nucleotide sequence: TGTGCCAGCAGCCAAGTGCACACTGAAGCTTTCTTT.

This clonotype was observed a handful of times. The V and J genes are TRBV20-1 and TRBJ2-2; D is uncertain. V was shortened by 0 bases and J by 2 bases, with 7 bases between the two germline ends. This CDR3 has 14 amino acids. CDR1 and CDR2 (germline): DFQATT, SNEGSKA (reference sequence). As DNA, the CDR3 is TGCAGTGCTAGAGATATCCAAAACACCGGGGAGCTGTTTTTT. Residues: CSARDIQNTGELFF.

About this clonotype itself: It may be a read error: a sequence one base away is much more abundant. CDR3 nucleotide sequence: TGTGTCAGCAGCTCGACAGGGTGGGAAAACATTCAGTACTTC. As protein: CVSSSTGWENIQYF. V and J are TRBV7-2 and TRBJ2-4; 7 bases line up with TRBD1. The germline gives CDR1 SGHTA, CDR2 FQGNSA. The CDR3 consists of 14 residues.

This clonotype was seen at least ten times. The chain uses TRBV7-6 and TRBJ2-5; D is unclear. This CDR3 has 15 residues. Germline CDR1 is SGHVS and CDR2 is FNYEAQ. The V end lost 1 base, the J end lost 0 bases, and 9 bases lay between the germline ends. CDR3 loop: CASSLVATYQETQYF. The CDR3 DNA is TGTGCCAGCAGCTTAGTCGCAACGTACCAAGAGACCCAGTACTTC.

With respect to this clonotype: Being one base from a much bigger clone, this may be a read error. V usage is TRBV7-6 and J usage is TRBJ1-1, with D possibly being TRBD1 (5 bases). The V end lost 10 bases, the J end lost 2 bases, and 17 bases lay between the germline ends. CDR3 length equals 14 residues. Germline loops: CDR1 SGHVS, CDR2 FNYEAQ. The CDR3 DNA reads as TGTGCCACCGGGGCGGGCCGAATAAACACTGAAGCTTTCTTT. Translated: CATGAGRINTEAFF.

The chain employs TRBV19 and TRBJ1-1; D not resolved. The germline gives CDR1 LNHDA, CDR2 SQIVND (reference sequence). The CDR3 has 16 residues. V was trimmed by 6 bases and J by 0 bases, leaving 17 bases between them. CDR3 sequence: CASSPPRRGMNTEAFF. As DNA, the CDR3 is TGTGCCAGTAGCCCACCCAGGAGAGGGATGAACACTGAAGCTTTCTTT.